These 25 T cell receptor beta chains were sequenced from one sample in a study of blood T cell repertoires in COVID-19. The table came from immunoSEQ multiplex PCR; TCRdb's copy has only in-frame clones and leaves some out. The sample lists 25,000 to 30,000 clones, approximately 83% occurring once. The sample taken for sequencing was peripheral blood. These receptors originate from a human donor in a cohort sampled during active COVID-19.

The gene calls are TRBV11-2 and TRBJ2-7; TRBD1 agrees at 7 bases. The CDR3 has 14 residues. V lost 1 base to trimming and J lost 1 base; unmatched junction nucleotides: 1. Germline V gene lookup returns CDR1 SGHAT and CDR2 FQNNGV. The CDR3 loop reads CASSLVGQSYEQYF. The DNA of the CDR3 is TGTGCCAGCAGCTTAGTGGGACAGTCCTACGAGCAGTACTTC. The whole variable domain, filled in from reference TRBV11-2 and TRBJ2-7, reads EAGVAQSPRYKIIEKRQSVAFWCNPISGHATLYWYQQILGQGPKLLIQFQNNGVVDDSQLPKDRFSAERLKGVDSTLKIQPAKLEDSAVYLCASSLVGQSYEQYFGPGTRLTVT.

The chain couples TRBV7-9 to TRBJ2-5; TRBD1 is a possible D gene (5 bases). The ends were cut back, 5 bases at V and 5 bases at J, with 12 bases in the middle. Looked up from germline, CDR1 is SEHNR and CDR2 is FQNEAQ (reference sequence). This CDR3 comprises 13 residues. CDR3 coding DNA: TGTGCCAGCAGCCAAGGGGCCGATGAGACCCAGTACTTC. Translating it yields CASSQGADETQYF.

The chain employs TRBV7-3 and TRBJ2-1; no clear D gene. This CDR3 is built from 15 residues. Trimming removed 2 bases from V and 1 base from J, with 9 bases in between. From germline, CDR1 is SGHTA and CDR2 FQGTGA. The CDR3 DNA is TGTGCCAGCAGCTTAGAAGCGCCGTCCTACAATGAGCAGTTCTTC. This gives the protein CASSLEAPSYNEQFF.

The rearrangement links TRBV7-2 to TRBJ2-5; TRBD1 aligns across 7 bases. V dropped 3 bases and J dropped 2; count of bases not matched to a gene: 6. Germline CDR1 is SGHTA and CDR2 is FQGNSA. The CDR3 has 15 amino acids. CDR3: CASSLDRTRQETQYF. In nucleotides, the CDR3 is TGTGCCAGCAGCTTGGACAGGACCCGTCAAGAGACCCAGTACTTC.

The chain employs TRBV6-5 and TRBJ2-1; 8 nucleotides align to TRBD2. The CDR3 contains 15 residues. V shed 5 bases and J 8 bases; nucleotides not matched to a gene: 11. Germline V gene data show CDR1 as MNHEY and CDR2 as SVGAGI. CDR3 in amino acids: CASSQSGGGIYEQFF. Written as DNA, the CDR3 is TGTGCCAGCAGTCAGAGCGGGGGAGGTATATATGAGCAGTTCTTC.

This sequence joins TRBV4-3 and TRBJ2-1; 8 bases line up with TRBD2. The CDR3 sequence is 16 residues long. Germline CDR1 reads LGHNA; CDR2 reads YSLEER. J gave up 10 bases and V 1 base, and 12 bases lay outside the gene matches. As DNA, the CDR3 is TGCGCCAGCAGCCAAGTAAACGGGAGGGGAGGGAAGGAGCAGTTCTTC. Its translation is CASSQVNGRGGKEQFF.

The count of this clone is one. V gene TRBV6-5 combines with J gene TRBJ2-3; TRBD2 matches at 8 bases. V shed 6 bases and J 9 bases; nucleotides not matched to a gene: 14. The germline gives CDR1 MNHEY, CDR2 SVGAGI. There are 15 residues in the CDR3. The CDR3 DNA is TGTGCCAGCAGCCCACTACGGGGGGGCGACCGAACGCAGTATTTT. Translation: CASSPLRGGDRTQYF.

This clone was seen a handful of times. This chain uses TRBV3-1 (or the pseudogene TRBV3-2) with TRBJ2-7; TRBD2 matches 8 bases. V was pared by 2 bases and J by 3 bases, with 18 bases of the junction left unmatched. Germline lookup yields CDR1 LGHDT and CDR2 YNNKEL (reference sequence). The CDR3 spans 19 residues. DNA of the CDR3: TGTGCCAGCAGCCAACAATCCGCCAATCGGGGGGGATTTCACTACGAGCAGTACTTC. Translation: CASSQQSANRGGFHYEQYF.

The gene calls are TRBV20-1 and TRBJ2-4, with 9 bases that match TRBD2. Losses at the gene ends were 3 bases for V and 7 bases for J; bases not matched to a gene: 13. In germline, CDR1 is DFQATT, CDR2 SNEGSKA (reference sequence). The CDR3 covers 16 residues. The CDR3 DNA sequence: TGCAGTGCTAGTGGTTCCCTAGCGGGGAGCCTGAACATTCAGTACTTC. It is translated as CSASGSLAGSLNIQYF.

The rearrangement joins TRBV9 to TRBJ2-1, with D possibly TRBD1 on 5 matching bases. The CDR3 length is 12 residues. CDR1 and CDR2 (germline): SGDLS, YYNGEE. The V end was cut by 1 base, the J end by 10 bases, with 9 bases between. The CDR3 region has the DNA TGTGCCAGCAGCGTATTGAAGGGGGAGCAGTTCTTC. Its translation: CASSVLKGEQFF.

The rearrangement links TRBV7-6 to TRBJ2-3, with TRBD2 identical over 10 bases. This CDR3 has 20 amino acids. J lost 6 bases, V lost 4 bases, and 22 bases had no gene match. CDR1 and CDR2 (germline): SGHVS, FNYEAQ. For the CDR3, the DNA is TGTGCCAGCAGCTCCCTAGCGGGAGTCCCCGCATACGGGGGAGGTGATACGCAGTATTTT. This gives the protein CASSSLAGVPAYGGGDTQYF.

The chain uses TRBV12-3 or TRBV12-4 and TRBJ1-2; D possibly corresponds to TRBD1 (5 bases). The CDR3 sequence is 11 residues long. CDR3 nucleotide sequence: TGTGCAGCGGGGGGTTCAGAGGGCTACACCTTC. Translating it yields CAAGGSEGYTF.

The chain has TRBV11-3 and TRBJ2-1, with a possible D match to TRBD1 (5 bases). This CDR3 is 13 amino acids long. Trimming shortened V by 6 bases and J by 5 bases, and 11 bases separated the two germline ends. Germline V gene data show CDR1 as SGHNT and CDR2 as YENEEA. CDR3 bases: TGTGCCAGCAGTTCCGCAGGGAACAATGAGCAGTTCTTC. This sequence encodes CASSSAGNNEQFF.

This rearrangement joins TRBV30 to TRBJ1-1; D may be TRBD1 (5 bases). Between the trimmed V and J ends, which lost 5 bases and 3 bases, there was a span of 16 bases. This CDR3 has 14 amino acids. Germline CDR1 GTSNPN, CDR2 SVGIG (reference sequence). The CDR3 loop is CAWLQGTTDTEAFF. The CDR3 nucleotides are TGTGCCTGGCTGCAAGGGACTACGGACACTGAAGCTTTCTTT.

This clone was observed a few times. The chain links TRBV4-2 to TRBJ2-4, with 7 bases identical to TRBD1. The CDR3 has 15 residues. The junction had 8 bases not matched to a gene; V was cut back by 0 bases and J by 9 bases. Germline CDR1 LGHNA, CDR2 YNFKEQ. Here the CDR3 reads CASSQDEGARGIQYF. DNA for the CDR3: TGTGCCAGCAGCCAAGATGAGGGGGCGCGAGGCATTCAGTACTTC.

The J gene is TRBJ1-4, the V gene TRBV7-9; D unclear. The ends were cut back, 4 bases at V and 5 bases at J, with 8 bases in the middle. This CDR3 spans 13 amino acids. Germline assignment: CDR1 SEHNR and CDR2 FQNEAQ (reference sequence). The CDR3 nucleotides read TGTGCCAGCAGCTCCGGAGAAAATGAAAAACTGTTTTTT. This gives the protein CASSSGENEKLFF.

V usage is TRBV3-1 (or the pseudogene TRBV3-2) and J usage is TRBJ1-3; TRBD1 might be the D (5 bases). The CDR3 loop spans 15 amino acids. Per germline, CDR1 LGHDT and CDR2 YNNKEL (reference sequence). V was cut by 4 bases and J by 4 bases, with 14 bases left in between. This CDR3 is CASSPDRAGGNTIYF. The CDR3 nucleotides read TGTGCCAGCAGCCCGGACCGGGCAGGGGGAAACACCATATATTTT.

This rearrangement joins TRBV12-5 to TRBJ2-2, with 10 nucleotides matching TRBD2. The CDR3 totals 16 residues. J gave up 0 bases and V 5 bases, and 3 bases lay outside the gene matches. Germline CDR1 LGHNT, CDR2 FRNRAP. CDR3 in DNA: TGTGCTAGTGGTATGGGGACTAGCGCGAACACCGGGGAGCTGTTTTTT. As protein: CASGMGTSANTGELFF.

CDR3 coding DNA: TGTGCCAGCAGCGCCGGGACAGGGGGGGTTGAAAAACTGTTTTTT. Protein: CASSAGTGGVEKLFF. The chain couples TRBV2 to TRBJ1-4; 11 positions agree with TRBD1. The CDR3 has 15 amino acids. Germline-derived CDR1 and CDR2 are SNHLY and FYNNEI. Germline trimming cut 6 bases from V and 7 bases from J; bases unmatched to any gene: 7.

This chain joins TRBV7-9 and TRBJ2-5; 11 bases map to TRBD2. The J segment lost 5 bases and the V segment lost 3 bases, leaving 5 bases of the junction unmatched. The CDR3 is made up of 15 amino acids. Per the germline V gene, CDR1 is SEHNR and CDR2 is FQNEAQ (reference sequence). Here the CDR3 reads CASSLLAGGRETQYF. The CDR3 region has the DNA TGTGCCAGCAGCTTGCTAGCGGGGGGTAGGGAGACCCAGTACTTC.

The V and J genes are TRBV13 and TRBJ1-2; possibly TRBD1 for D (5 bases). This CDR3 contains 13 residues. V was cut by 4 bases and J by 4 bases, with 10 bases left in between. The V gene's germline CDR1 is PRHDT and CDR2 FYEKMQ (reference sequence). The CDR3 sequence is CASSSDMFYGYTF. CDR3 nucleotides: TGTGCCAGCAGCTCGGACATGTTCTATGGCTACACCTTC.

The chain joins TRBV5-4 to TRBJ1-6; D uncertain. The CDR3 sequence is 17 residues long. The V and J ends lost 3 bases and 7 bases respectively, with 20 bases between them. Germline CDR1 SGHNT, CDR2 YYREEE (reference sequence). The CDR3, as DNA: TGTGCCAGCAGCTATAGGATGCTCGGGGTTTTGAATTCACCCCTCCACTTT. Amino acid sequence: CASSYRMLGVLNSPLHF.

This chain uses TRBV19 with TRBJ1-3; the D is unclear. V lost 9 bases and J 10 bases, leaving 13 bases between the germline ends. The CDR3 loop spans 11 amino acids. The germline gives CDR1 LNHDA, CDR2 SQIVND (reference sequence). The CDR3 loop is CASNLGGTIYF. The DNA for the CDR3 is TGTGCCAGCAACCTTGGAGGGACCATATATTTT.

In DNA form, the CDR3 reads TGCGCCAGCAGCTTTGGGACAGGGGTCTACGAGCAGTACTTC. Encoded protein: CASSFGTGVYEQYF. The chain has TRBV5-1 and TRBJ2-7, with TRBD1 matching over 10 bases. V lost 2 bases, J lost 3 bases, and 2 bases stayed unmatched. The CDR3 has 14 residues. Germline CDR1 is SGHRS and CDR2 is YFSETQ. Filled out from reference TRBV5-1 and TRBJ2-7, the complete variable domain reads KAGVTQTPRYLIKTRGQQVTLSCSPISGHRSVSWYQQTPGQGLQFLFEYFSETQRNKGNFPGRFSGRQFSNSRSEMNVSTLELGDSALYLCASSFGTGVYEQYFGPGTRLTVT.

V and J are TRBV7-2 and TRBJ2-7, with 14 nucleotides matching TRBD2. Germline assignment: CDR1 SGHTA and CDR2 FQGNSA. CDR3 length equals 15 residues. Losses at the gene ends were 3 bases for V and 4 bases for J; bases not matched to a gene: 2. DNA of the CDR3: TGTGCCAGCAGCTTTGGACTAGCGGGAGGTTACGAGCAGTACTTC. This gives the protein CASSFGLAGGYEQYF.